These T cell receptor beta chains were read from a single sample in a study of blood T cell repertoires in COVID-19. Measured with immunoSEQ multiplex PCR; TCRdb has only the in-frame clones, and not every one. The sample has 200,000 to 300,000 clones; 84% are singletons. The sequenced material came from peripheral blood. The receptors here all came from a man between 40 and 49 years old who had recovered from COVID-19. The CDR3 runs from the conserved cysteine through the conserved F or W. A D gene is named only where the DNA matches it firmly. A row's size may be missing; if present it is once, few, many or a size class.

TGTGCCAGCAGCCAGAGGGGCACAGATACGCAGTATTTT,CASSQRGTDTQYF,TRBJ2-3,NA,TRBV4-2,NA
TGTGCCAGTACCCCGTACAGGGACTCTGGAAACACCATATATTTT,CASTPYRDSGNTIYF,TRBJ1-3,NA,TRBV19,NA
TGCGCCAGCAGCTCGGGACATTTCGCCCAAGAGACCCAGTACTTC,CASSSGHFAQETQYF,TRBJ2-5,NA,TRBV5-1,NA
TGTGCCAGCAGCGGGGGGGGTGAGCGGGGCTACGAGCAGTACTTC,CASSGGGERGYEQYF,TRBJ2-7,TRBD2,TRBV7-6,NA
TGTGCCAGCAGCGTAGGAGGAAGAAGAGCCTACGAGCAGTACTTC,CASSVGGRRAYEQYF,TRBJ2-7,NA,TRBV9,NA
TGTGCCAGCAGCGTAAGCGGGGGCCCGTCCTACAATGAGCAGTTCTTC,CASSVSGGPSYNEQFF,TRBJ2-1,TRBD2,TRBV7-2,NA
TGTGCCAGCAGTCCCGGACTAGCGGGAGTAAAGGATACGCAGTATTTT,CASSPGLAGVKDTQYF,TRBJ2-3,TRBD2,TRBV6-2/TRBV6-3,once
TGTGCCAGCAGCTTGGAGTCCAGCGGGTGGGTACCCCTCCACTTT,CASSLESSGWVPLHF,TRBJ1-6,NA,TRBV5-4,NA
TGTGCCAGCAGCTTAACTACAGGGGGCGCACGTGAAAAACTGTTTTTT,CASSLTTGGAREKLFF,TRBJ1-4,TRBD1,TRBV7-2,NA
TGTGCCAGCAGCTCGACAGGGCTACTCTGGTATGGCTACACCTTC,CASSSTGLLWYGYTF,TRBJ1-2,TRBD1,TRBV6-2/TRBV6-3,NA
TGTGCCAGCAGTTACATCTCAGGGAGGTACGAGCAGTACTTC,CASSYISGRYEQYF,TRBJ2-7,NA,TRBV6-2/TRBV6-3,NA
TGTGCCAGCTCACCACTCCCCTCGGAGACCCAGTACTTC,CASSPLPSETQYF,TRBJ2-5,NA,TRBV18,NA
TGTGCCAGCAGCTATGACAGGGTTGCTTCACCCCTCCACTTT,CASSYDRVASPLHF,TRBJ1-6,TRBD1,TRBV27,NA
TGTGCCAGCAGTGACGGGACAGGGGATGGAAACATTCAGTACTTC,CASSDGTGDGNIQYF,TRBJ2-4,TRBD1,TRBV6-1,once
TGCGCCAGCAGCCAAGAACCGCGGAGCTCCTACGAGCAGTACTTC,CASSQEPRSSYEQYF,TRBJ2-7,NA,TRBV4-1,NA
TGCGCCAGCAGGGGACAGGGGGCATCCTACGAGCAGTACTTC,CASRGQGASYEQYF,TRBJ2-7,TRBD1,TRBV5-1,NA
TGCGCCAGCAGCCAAGACGGGAACACTGAAGCTTTCTTT,CASSQDGNTEAFF,TRBJ1-1,NA,TRBV4-3,NA
TGTGCCAGCAGCTGGATGACAGGGCAGTCAGGTACGCAGTATTTT,CASSWMTGQSGTQYF,TRBJ2-3,TRBD1,TRBV7-2,few
TGTGCCAGCAGCCCCAATCCCTCAGGGTCCGAGCAGTACTTC,CASSPNPSGSEQYF,TRBJ2-7,NA,TRBV27,NA